The entry that follows covers one T cell receptor (beta chain) sequence. These data come from a study of T cell responses to AZD1222 COVID-19 vaccine. Using immunoSEQ multiplex PCR, the repertoire was profiled, and TCRdb retains in-frame clones only, with some absent. Its table records about 140,000 clones. The CDR3 spans 14 residues. V was clipped by 6 bases and J by 4 bases; unmatched bases: 6. Per the germline V gene, CDR1 is SNHLY and CDR2 is FYNNEI. This clonotype was sampled from an adult in good health. The chain employs TRBV2 and TRBJ1-1, with 9 positions matching TRBD1. Sequenced: peripheral blood. In DNA form, the CDR3 reads TGTGCCAGCAGAAGAGGACAGGGGACCACTGAAGCTTTCTTT. It translates to CASRRGQGTTEAFF.